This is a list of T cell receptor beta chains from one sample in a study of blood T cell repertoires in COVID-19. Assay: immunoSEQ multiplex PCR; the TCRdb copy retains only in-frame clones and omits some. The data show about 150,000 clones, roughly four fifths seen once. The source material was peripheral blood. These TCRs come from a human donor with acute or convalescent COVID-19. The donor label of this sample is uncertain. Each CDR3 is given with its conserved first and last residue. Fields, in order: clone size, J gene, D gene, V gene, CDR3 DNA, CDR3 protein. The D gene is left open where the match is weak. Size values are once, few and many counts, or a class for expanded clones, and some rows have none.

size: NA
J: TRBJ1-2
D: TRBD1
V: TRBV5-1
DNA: TGCGCCAGCAGCCCGGGACAGGGTAATGGCTACACCTTC
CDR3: CASSPGQGNGYTF

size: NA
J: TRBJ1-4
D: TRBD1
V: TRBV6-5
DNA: TGTGCCAGCAGTCCTTTCCGGGACAGGAAACTGTTTTTT
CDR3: CASSPFRDRKLFF

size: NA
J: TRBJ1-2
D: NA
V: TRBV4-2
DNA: TGTGCCAGCAGCCAAGATCGGGGTGGGACTGGGAGCGGCTACACCTTC
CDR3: CASSQDRGGTGSGYTF

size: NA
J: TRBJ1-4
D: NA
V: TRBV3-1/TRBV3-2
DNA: TGTGCCAGCAGCCATCGAGGGGGTAATGAAAAACTGTTTTTT
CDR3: CASSHRGGNEKLFF

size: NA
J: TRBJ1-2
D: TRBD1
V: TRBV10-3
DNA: TGTGCCATCTACGATCAGGGGGTTTCTAACTATGGCTACACCTTC
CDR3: CAIYDQGVSNYGYTF

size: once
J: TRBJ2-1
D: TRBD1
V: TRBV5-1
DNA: TGCGCCAGCAGCTCCTGGACAGGGAATGAGCAGTTCTTC
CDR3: CASSSWTGNEQFF

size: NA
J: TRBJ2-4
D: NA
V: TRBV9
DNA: TGTGCCAGCAGTCGAGGAGACAGTATGATTCAGTACTTC
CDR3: CASSRGDSMIQYF

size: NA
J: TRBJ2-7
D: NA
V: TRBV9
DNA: TGTGCCAGCAGCCGCCGTCTGGGAGACTACGAGCAGTACTTC
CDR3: CASSRRLGDYEQYF

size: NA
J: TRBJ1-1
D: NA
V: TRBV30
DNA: TGTGCCTTAAATAAGCTGAACACTGAAGCTTTCTTT
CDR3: CALNKLNTEAFF

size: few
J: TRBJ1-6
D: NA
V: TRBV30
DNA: TGTGCCTGGAGTGAGGCGGCTGGTGGGAATTCACCCCTCCACTTT
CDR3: CAWSEAAGGNSPLHF

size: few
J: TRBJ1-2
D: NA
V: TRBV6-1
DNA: TGTGCCAGCAGTGAAGCGAGGGGGGGCCGGGGCTACACCTTC
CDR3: CASSEARGGRGYTF

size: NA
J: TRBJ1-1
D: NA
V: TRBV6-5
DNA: TGTGCCAGCAGTTCTAATACGGGAAGGTCTGAAGCTTTCTTT
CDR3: CASSSNTGRSEAFF

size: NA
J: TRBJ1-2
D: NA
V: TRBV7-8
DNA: TGTGCCAGCAGCCCTGGGTGGGGCAGAGGCTACACCTTC
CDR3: CASSPGWGRGYTF

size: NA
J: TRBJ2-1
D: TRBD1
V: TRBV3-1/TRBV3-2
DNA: TGTGCCAGCAGCCCGCTCGGGACAGGTTTATCGCGGAATGAGCAGTTCTTC
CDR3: CASSPLGTGLSRNEQFF

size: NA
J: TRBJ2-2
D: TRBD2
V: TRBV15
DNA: TGTGCCACCAGCAGAGATTTAATGGGAGGGATCGCCGGGGAGCTGTTTTTT
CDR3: CATSRDLMGGIAGELFF

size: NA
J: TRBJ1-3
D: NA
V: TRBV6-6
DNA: TGTGCCAGCAGTTACTCGATTCAGGGGGGAAACACCATATATTTT
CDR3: CASSYSIQGGNTIYF

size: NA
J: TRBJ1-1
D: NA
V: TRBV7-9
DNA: TGTGCCAGCAGCCCAATTCAGGGTCGAAACACTGAAGCTTTCTTT
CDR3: CASSPIQGRNTEAFF

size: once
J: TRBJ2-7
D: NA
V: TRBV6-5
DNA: TGTGCCAGCAGTCGGACAGTGAGCTCCTACGAGCAGTACTTC
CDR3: CASSRTVSSYEQYF

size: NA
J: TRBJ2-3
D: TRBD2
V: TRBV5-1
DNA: TGCGCCAGCAGCTTAAGCGGGGGCACCACAGATACGCAGTATTTT
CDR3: CASSLSGGTTDTQYF

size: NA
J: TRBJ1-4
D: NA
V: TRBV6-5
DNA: TGTGCCACCAGGGGAGTTGGGGGAGCGGGTGAAAAACTGTTTTTT
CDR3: CATRGVGGAGEKLFF

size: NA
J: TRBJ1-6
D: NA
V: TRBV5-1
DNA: TGCGCCAGCAGCTTAACAGGAGCTGACTCCTATAATTCACCCCTCCACTTT
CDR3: CASSLTGADSYNSPLHF

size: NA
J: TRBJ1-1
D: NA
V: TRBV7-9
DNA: TGTGCCAGCAGAGTAGCCCAGGGTTGGACTGAAGCTTTCTTT
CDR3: CASRVAQGWTEAFF

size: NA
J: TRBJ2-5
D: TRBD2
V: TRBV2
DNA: TGTGCCAGCAGTACTGGACTAGCGGGGGGTGAGGAGACCCAGTACTTC
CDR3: CASSTGLAGGEETQYF

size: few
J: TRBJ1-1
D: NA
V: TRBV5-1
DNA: TGCGCCAGCAGCATCCAGTTACAGTTGAACACTGAAGCTTTCTTT
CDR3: CASSIQLQLNTEAFF

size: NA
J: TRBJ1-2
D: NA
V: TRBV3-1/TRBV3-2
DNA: TGTGCCAGCAGCCAATTGGGCAGGGAAAATGGCTACACCTTC
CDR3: CASSQLGRENGYTF

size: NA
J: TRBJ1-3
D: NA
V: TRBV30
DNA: TGTGCCTGGACCGAAAAGAGGGCTGGAAACACCATATATTTT
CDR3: CAWTEKRAGNTIYF

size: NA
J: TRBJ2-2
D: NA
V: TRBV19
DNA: TGTGCCAGTATCCCCGCGGGCACCGGGGAGCTGTTTTTT
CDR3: CASIPAGTGELFF

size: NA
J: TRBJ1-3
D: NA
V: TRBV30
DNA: TGTGCCTGGAGTTACAAGATACTAACCTCTGGAAACACCATATATTTT
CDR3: CAWSYKILTSGNTIYF

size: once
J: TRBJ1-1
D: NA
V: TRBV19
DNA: TGTGCCAGTAGTAGGAAGTTCGGGATCACTGAAGCTTTCTTT
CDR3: CASSRKFGITEAFF

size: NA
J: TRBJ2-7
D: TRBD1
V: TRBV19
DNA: TGTGCCAGTAGTACCACACCCGACAGGGGAAAGGACGAGCAGTACTTC
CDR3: CASSTTPDRGKDEQYF

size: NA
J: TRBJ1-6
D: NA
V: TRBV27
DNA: TGTGCCAGCAGTCTACGGGTCCCTGACGCCGTGAACTATAATTCACCCCTCCACTTT
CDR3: CASSLRVPDAVNYNSPLHF

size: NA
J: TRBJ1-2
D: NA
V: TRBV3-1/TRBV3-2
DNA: TGTGCCAGCAGCCCAGGGAACCTAGGGGCCGAATTCTATGGCTACACCTTC
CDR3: CASSPGNLGAEFYGYTF

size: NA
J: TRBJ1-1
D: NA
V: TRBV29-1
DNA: TGCAGCGTTGAATCCGGGTACGATGCTTTCTTT
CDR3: CSVESGYDAFF

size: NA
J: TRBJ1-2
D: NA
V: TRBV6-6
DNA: TGTGCCAGCAGTTTCCCGGGAGGGCGGGATGGCTACACCTTC
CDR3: CASSFPGGRDGYTF

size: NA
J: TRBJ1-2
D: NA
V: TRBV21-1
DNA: TGTGCCAGCAGCCCCCGGGACAGGGAAGGGGGCTATGGCTACACCTTC
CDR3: CASSPRDREGGYGYTF

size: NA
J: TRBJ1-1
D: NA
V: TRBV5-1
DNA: TGCGCCAGCAGCTTGGATAGGAGGAACACTGAAGCTTTCTTT
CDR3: CASSLDRRNTEAFF

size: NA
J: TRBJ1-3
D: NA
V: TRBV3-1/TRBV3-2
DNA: TGTGCCAGCAGCCAAGATTGGAAGGAGAGACAGGCCTTTGGCCTCGCTGGAAACACCATATATTTT
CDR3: CASSQDWKERQAFGLAGNTIYF

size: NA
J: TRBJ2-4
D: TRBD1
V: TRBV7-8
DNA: TGTGCCAGCAGCCTCGGGACAGGACCTAGAGGGTTGATAGCCAAAAACATTCAGTACTTC
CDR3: CASSLGTGPRGLIAKNIQYF

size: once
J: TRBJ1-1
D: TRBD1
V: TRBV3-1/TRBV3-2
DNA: TGTGCCAGCAGCCGCGAAGGGGGCTACACTGAAGCTTTCTTT
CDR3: CASSREGGYTEAFF

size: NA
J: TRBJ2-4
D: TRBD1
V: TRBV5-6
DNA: TGTGCCAGCAGCTTTCGCAGGACAGGGATGAACATTCAGTACTTC
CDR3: CASSFRRTGMNIQYF

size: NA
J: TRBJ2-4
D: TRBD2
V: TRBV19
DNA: TGTGCCAGTAGTACCGGGCTAGCGGGGGTAGCCAAAAACATTCAGTACTTC
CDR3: CASSTGLAGVAKNIQYF

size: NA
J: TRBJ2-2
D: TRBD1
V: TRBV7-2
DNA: TGTGCCAGCAGCTCCGACAGGGTCCCTACCGGGGAGCTGTTTTTT
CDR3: CASSSDRVPTGELFF

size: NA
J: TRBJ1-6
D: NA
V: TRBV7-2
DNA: TGTGCCAGCAGCTCGACGGGGAGACCCGCCTCCTATAATTCACCCCTCCACTTT
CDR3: CASSSTGRPASYNSPLHF

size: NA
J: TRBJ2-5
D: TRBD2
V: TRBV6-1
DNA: TGTGCCAGCAGTGAACCAGCGGGGGGCCTACAAGAGACCCAGTACTTC
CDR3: CASSEPAGGLQETQYF

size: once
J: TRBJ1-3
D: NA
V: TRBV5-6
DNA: TGTGCCAGCACCCGCCTCGAGGGAGGAAACACCATATATTTT
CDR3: CASTRLEGGNTIYF

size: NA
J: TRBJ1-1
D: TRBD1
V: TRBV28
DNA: TGTGCCAGCAGTTCCCACCGACAGGGGGGGGTCACTGAAGCTTTCTTT
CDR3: CASSSHRQGGVTEAFF

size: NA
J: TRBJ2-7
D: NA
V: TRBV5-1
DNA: TGCGCCAGCAGCTCAACTCCGGGTTCCTACGAGCAGTACTTC
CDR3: CASSSTPGSYEQYF

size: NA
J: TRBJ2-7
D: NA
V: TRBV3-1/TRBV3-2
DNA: TGTGCCAGCAGCCAACTCCTTTCCGGGGTCGGCGAGCAGTACTTC
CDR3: CASSQLLSGVGEQYF

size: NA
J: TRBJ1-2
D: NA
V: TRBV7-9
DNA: TGTGCCAGCAGCTTATTTAACCGGGAAGGGAGGGATGGCTACACCTTC
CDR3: CASSLFNREGRDGYTF

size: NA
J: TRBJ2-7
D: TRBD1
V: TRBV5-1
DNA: TGCGCCAGCAGCCTCGACCTGGACAGGGGCCTCTACGAGCAGTACTTC
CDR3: CASSLDLDRGLYEQYF

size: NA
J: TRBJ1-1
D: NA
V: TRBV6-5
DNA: TGTGCCAGCAGCCGGGATGGAGGTGCGACTGAAGCTTTCTTT
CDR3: CASSRDGGATEAFF